The 3 T cell receptor beta chains given below trace back to one sample, sequenced in a study of T-cell reconstitution after alpha-beta-depleted transplantation in children. Unique molecular identifiers were used to barcode this TCRbeta library. In TCRdb, the PCR reads were re-called with MiXCR into one record per CDR3 protein. This table holds approximately 250,000 distinct CDR3 sequences, 20% to 30% found once. Sequencing used PBMCs, obtained before TCRalphabeta/CD19-depleted stem cell transplant. Source of these receptors: a girl aged 2 to 10 with Fanconi anemia, due to receive a stem cell transplant.

The chain employs TRBV12-3 or TRBV12-4 and TRBJ1-2; D ambiguous. The V gene lost 2 bases and the J gene lost 8 bases, with 9 bases spanning the gap. The CDR3 is 12 amino acids. The CDR3 sequence is CASSLLGYGYTF. CDR3 DNA: TGTGCCAGCAGTTTATTGGGTTACGGCTACACCTTC.

The chain carries TRBV6-5 and TRBJ2-7, with TRBD1 matching 8 bases. The trim removed 2 bases at V and 2 bases at J, leaving 8 bases unmatched. Germline assignment: CDR1 MNHEY and CDR2 SVGAGI. The CDR3 has 16 amino acids. CDR3 nucleotide sequence: TGTGCCAGCAGTTACACAGGGGGATTTGGGACCTACGAGCAGTACTTC. This encodes CASSYTGGFGTYEQYF.

This sequence joins TRBV28 and TRBJ2-5; no clear D. The germline V gene encodes CDR1 MDHEN and CDR2 SYDVKM. Trimming left V 6 bases short and J 4 bases short, with 15 bases between. The CDR3 is 14 residues long. The chain's CDR3 is CASRKHGIRETQYF. CDR3 coding DNA: TGTGCCAGCAGGAAACACGGTATTCGAGAGACCCAGTACTTC.